The clone carrying this T cell receptor beta chain was recorded at least ten times. RNA transcripts were the template for amplifying TCR beta CDR3 regions. When the TCR CDR3 underwent first-round RT-PCR, the HTBI primer set was used. TCRdb reprocessed the multiplex PCR reads via MiXCR and lists one record per CDR3 protein. The sample includes hundreds of thousands of distinct CDR3 sequences, 16% of them seen just once. These data belong to a study of T cells in Graves' hyperthyroidism and ophthalmopathy. This receptor was identified in a woman aged 40 to 50 with Graves' ophthalmopathy. The sequenced material came from blood.

The CDR3 DNA is TGTGCCAGCAGCGCAGGGACAGGGTGGCAGCCCCAGCATTTT. It codes for CASSAGTGWQPQHF. The V and J genes are TRBV11-2 and TRBJ1-5, with TRBD1 identical over 9 bases. The J segment lost 7 bases and the V segment lost 5 bases, leaving 6 bases of the junction unmatched. This CDR3 contains 14 residues. Germline CDR1 SGHAT, CDR2 FQNNGV. The whole variable domain, filled in from reference TRBV11-2 and TRBJ1-5, reads EAGVAQSPRYKIIEKRQSVAFWCNPISGHATLYWYQQILGQGPKLLIQFQNNGVVDDSQLPKDRFSAERLKGVDSTLKIQPAKLEDSAVYLCASSAGTGWQPQHFGDGTRLSIL.